The clone carrying this T cell receptor beta chain was observed a handful of times. This record belongs to a study of response to subunit inactivated influenza vaccine. The CDR3 runs 13 residues. The V end lost 3 bases, the J end lost 0 bases, and 8 bases lay between the germline ends. The V gene's germline CDR1 is DFQATT and CDR2 SNEGSKA (reference sequence). TCRdb reanalysed the RT-PCR reads using MiXCR and keeps one entry per CDR3 protein. The data show about 540,000 distinct CDR3 sequences, under 30% seen once. These data were also reused for a study on T cells expressing NK-cell markers. This second study says: UMI-tagged 5'RACE template switching yielded the TCR beta cDNA.

The J gene is TRBJ1-1, the V gene TRBV20-1; tentatively, D is TRBD1 (5 bases). This clonotype originated in a man aged 45 to 65 who received an inactivated influenza vaccine. The sequences come from CD4+ T cells sorted from PBMCs, collected 11 to 12 days after vaccination. The CDR3 loop reads CSASKTVNTEAFF. DNA for the CDR3: TGCAGTGCTAGTAAGACAGTGAACACTGAAGCTTTCTTT.